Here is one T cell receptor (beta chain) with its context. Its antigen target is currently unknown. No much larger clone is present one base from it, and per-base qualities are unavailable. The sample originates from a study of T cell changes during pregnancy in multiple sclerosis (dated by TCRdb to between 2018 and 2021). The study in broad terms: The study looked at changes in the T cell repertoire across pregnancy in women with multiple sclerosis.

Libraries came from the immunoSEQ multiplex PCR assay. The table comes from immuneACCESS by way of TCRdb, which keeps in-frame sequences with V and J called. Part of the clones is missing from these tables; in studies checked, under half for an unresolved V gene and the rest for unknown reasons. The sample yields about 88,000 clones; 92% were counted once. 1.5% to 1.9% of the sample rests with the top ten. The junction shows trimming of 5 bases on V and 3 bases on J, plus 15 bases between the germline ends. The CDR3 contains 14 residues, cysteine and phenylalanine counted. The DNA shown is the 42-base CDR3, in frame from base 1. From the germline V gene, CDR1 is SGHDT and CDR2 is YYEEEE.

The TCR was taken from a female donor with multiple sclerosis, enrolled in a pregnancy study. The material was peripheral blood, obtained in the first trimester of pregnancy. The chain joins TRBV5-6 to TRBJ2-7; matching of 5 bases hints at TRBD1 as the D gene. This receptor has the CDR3 CASSFPAGNYEQYF. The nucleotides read TGTGCCAGCAGTTTCCCGGCAGGGAACTACGAGCAGTACTTC.